Detailed here is one T cell receptor beta chain. These data belong to a study of shared T cell receptors in the human thymus. This CDR3 comprises 18 residues. The V gene's germline CDR1 is LGHNT and CDR2 FRNRAP. Trimming at V came to 6 bases and at J to 0 bases, leaving 12 bases not matched to a gene. Measured with immunoSEQ multiplex PCR; TCRdb has only the in-frame clones, and not every one. Of hundreds of thousands of clones in the sample, approximately 89% were seen once. These data are also associated with another study on human thymus T cells. This second study says: An apparent bias in V and J gene usage was seen in thymic and blood repertoires.

V usage is TRBV12-5 and J usage is TRBJ2-1, with 9 bases fitting TRBD2. The source material was thymocytes. The clonotype comes from a boy under three years old with a congenital heart defect. CDR3 nucleotide sequence: TGTGCTAGTGGCTTACAATATAGCGGGGGCGTCTCCTACAATGAGCAGTTCTTC. Protein sequence: CASGLQYSGGVSYNEQFF.